The T cell receptor beta chain described here comes from a study of T cell repertoires in aging, cancer and after chemotherapy. Study summary: Glioblastoma patients receiving temozolomide-based therapy gave paired samples before and after chemotherapy. The full dataset contained several million TCR reads.

Rearranged V-D-J TRB sequences were amplified with a mixed TRB-A/B primer pool. TCRdb re-called the multiplex PCR reads through MiXCR, storing one row per CDR3 protein. Among roughly 2,100 distinct CDR3 sequences, around 20% were seen once, and the ten largest hold roughly a quarter. This clonotype ranks as medium-sized (0.01 to 0.1%). The antigen is undetermined. TCR beta rearrangements were amplified from peripheral blood genomic DNA. Germline CDR1 is GTSNPN and CDR2 is SVGIG (reference sequence). The CDR3 is made up of 14 amino acids. The V end lost 5 bases, the J end lost 1 base, and 15 bases lay between the germline ends. Study results and caveats: Across the chemotherapy interval, each cancer cohort showed higher median generation probability, suggesting thymic rebound. Compared with age-matched healthy donors, untreated hematological or solid cancer patients showed higher blood TCR clonality.

The rearrangement joins TRBV30 to TRBJ2-7, with D tentatively TRBD2 (5 bases). Sequencing was done on a sample of blood. This TCR came from a human donor with a solid tumor. The DNA of the CDR3 is TGTGCCTGGGGGAGACTGCAGCAGTCCTACGAGCAGTACTTC. It encodes CAWGRLQQSYEQYF.